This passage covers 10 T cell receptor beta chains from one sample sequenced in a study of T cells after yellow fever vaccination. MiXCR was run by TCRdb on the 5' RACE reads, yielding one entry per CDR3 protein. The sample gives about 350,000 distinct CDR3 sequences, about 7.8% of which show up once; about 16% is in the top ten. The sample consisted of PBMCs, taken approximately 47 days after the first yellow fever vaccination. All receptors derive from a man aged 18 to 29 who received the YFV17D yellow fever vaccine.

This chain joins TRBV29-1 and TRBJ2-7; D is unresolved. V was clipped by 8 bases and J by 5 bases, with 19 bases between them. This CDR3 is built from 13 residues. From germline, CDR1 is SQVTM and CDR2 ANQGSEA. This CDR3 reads CSSEVGYYNEQYV. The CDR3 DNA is TGCAGCTCCGAGGTAGGGTACTATAACGAGCAGTACGTC.

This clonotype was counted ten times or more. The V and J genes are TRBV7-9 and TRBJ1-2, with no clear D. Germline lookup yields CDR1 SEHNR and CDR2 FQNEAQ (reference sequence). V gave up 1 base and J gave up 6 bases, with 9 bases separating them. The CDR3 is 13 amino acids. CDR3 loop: CASSLGLSDGYTF. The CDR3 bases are TGTGCCAGCAGCTTAGGGCTATCGGATGGCTACACCTTC.

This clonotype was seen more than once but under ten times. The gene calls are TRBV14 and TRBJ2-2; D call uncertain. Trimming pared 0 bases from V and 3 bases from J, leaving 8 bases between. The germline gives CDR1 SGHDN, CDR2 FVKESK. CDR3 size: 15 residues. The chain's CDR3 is CASSQDVSYTGELFF. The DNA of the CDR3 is TGTGCCAGCAGCCAAGATGTTTCTTACACCGGGGAGCTGTTTTTT.

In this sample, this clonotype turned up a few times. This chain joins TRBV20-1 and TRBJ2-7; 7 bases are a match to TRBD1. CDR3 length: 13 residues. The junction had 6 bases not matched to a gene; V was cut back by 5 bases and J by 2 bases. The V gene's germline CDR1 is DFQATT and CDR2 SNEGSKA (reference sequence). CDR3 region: CSAPTGRTYEQYF. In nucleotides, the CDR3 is TGCAGTGCTCCGACAGGGCGAACCTACGAGCAGTACTTC.

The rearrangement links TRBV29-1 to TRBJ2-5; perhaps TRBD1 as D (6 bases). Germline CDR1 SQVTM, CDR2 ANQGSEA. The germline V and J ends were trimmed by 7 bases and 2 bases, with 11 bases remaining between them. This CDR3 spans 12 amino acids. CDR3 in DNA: TGCAGCGGGGCAGGGGTGCAAGAGACCCAGTACTTC. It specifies CSGAGVQETQYF.

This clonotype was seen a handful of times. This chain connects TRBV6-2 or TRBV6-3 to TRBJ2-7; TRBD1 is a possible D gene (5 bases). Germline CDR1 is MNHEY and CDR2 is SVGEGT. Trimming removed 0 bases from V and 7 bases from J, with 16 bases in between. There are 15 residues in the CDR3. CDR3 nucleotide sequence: TGTGCCAGCAGTTACTCGACGGGTCTAGGGGATGAGCAGTACGTC. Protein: CASSYSTGLGDEQYV.

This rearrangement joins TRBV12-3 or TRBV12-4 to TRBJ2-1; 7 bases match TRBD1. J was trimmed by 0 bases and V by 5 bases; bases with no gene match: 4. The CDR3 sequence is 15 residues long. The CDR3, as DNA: TGTGCCAGCAGTCCAAACAGGGGCTCCTACAATGAGCAGTTCTTC. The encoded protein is CASSPNRGSYNEQFF.

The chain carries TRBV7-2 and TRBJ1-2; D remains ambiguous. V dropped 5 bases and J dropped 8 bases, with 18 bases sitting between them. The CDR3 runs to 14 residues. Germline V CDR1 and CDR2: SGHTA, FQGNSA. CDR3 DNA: TGTGCCAGCAGCCCCACACCTGACCCGGAGGGCTACACCTTC. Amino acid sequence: CASSPTPDPEGYTF.

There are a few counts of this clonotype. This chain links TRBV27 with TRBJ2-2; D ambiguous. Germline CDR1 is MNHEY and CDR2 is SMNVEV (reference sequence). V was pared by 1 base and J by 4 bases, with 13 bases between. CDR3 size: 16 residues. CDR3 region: CASSLFSAAPTGELFF. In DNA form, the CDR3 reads TGTGCCAGCAGTTTATTTTCGGCGGCCCCCACCGGGGAGCTGTTTTTT.

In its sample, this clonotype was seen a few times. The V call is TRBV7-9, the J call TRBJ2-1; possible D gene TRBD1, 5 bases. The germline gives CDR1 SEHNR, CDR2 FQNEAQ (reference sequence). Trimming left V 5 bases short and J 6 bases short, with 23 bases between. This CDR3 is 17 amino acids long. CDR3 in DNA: TGTGCCAGCAGCCCTGGAAGGTTAGGGGTGCTGGTCAATGAGCAGTTCTTC. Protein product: CASSPGRLGVLVNEQFF.